This entry lists 30 T cell receptor beta chains sequenced from one sample in a study of molecular identifiers for immune sequencing clone quantification. TCRdb redid the calling of the PCR reads with MiXCR, one entry per CDR3 protein. The sample consists of about 330,000 distinct CDR3 sequences, roughly 24% of them appearing once. The sample was naive CD8+ T cells from blood, with Jurkat cell RNA spiked in. Indicated subset: FACS-sorted CD8+CD4-CCR7+CD45RA+ naive T cells. These receptors were obtained from a human donor in good health. Some libraries in this study had Jurkat cell RNA spiked in.

This clonotype was detected a few times. The rearrangement uses TRBV5-1 and TRBJ2-7; D is unclear. With 6 bases removed from V and 4 bases from J, the gap between germline ends came to 17 bases. CDR1 is SGHRS, CDR2 YFSETQ, per germline. The CDR3 is 14 amino acids. This CDR3 is CASNDSPGGYEQYF. DNA for the CDR3: TGCGCCAGCAACGATTCCCCGGGTGGATACGAGCAGTACTTC.

The chain has TRBV6-2 or TRBV6-3 and TRBJ1-1, with D possibly matching TRBD1 (6 bases). Germline lookup yields CDR1 MNHEY and CDR2 SVGEGT. The CDR3 has 18 residues. V shed 7 bases and J shed 0 bases, with 24 bases lying between them. In nucleotides, the CDR3 is TGTGCCAGCAAGGGGGAAGGGTTGGGCGATTATCTGAACACTGAAGCTTTCTTT. Translated: CASKGEGLGDYLNTEAFF.

Concerning this clonotype itself: This may come from a read error, since a much larger clone is one base off. The chain has TRBV2 and TRBJ1-2, with D possibly matching TRBD1 (5 bases). The CDR3 totals 11 residues. Germline loops: CDR1 SNHLY, CDR2 FYNNEI. In nucleotides, the CDR3 is TGTGCCAGCAAACAGGATTATGGCCACACCTTC. As protein: CASKQDYGHTF.

There are many counts of this clonotype. The V and J genes are TRBV28 and TRBJ1-1, with TRBD1 as a possible D gene (5 bases). V lost 5 bases to trimming and J lost 1 base, with 11 bases between them. In germline, CDR1 is MDHEN, CDR2 SYDVKM. CDR3 length: 14 residues. CDR3 protein: CASSPQGPNTEAFF. CDR3 sequence (DNA): TGTGCCAGCAGTCCCCAGGGACCGAACACTGAAGCTTTCTTT.

This clonotype came up many times. The CDR3 region is CASSVETGSSYEQYF. DNA of the CDR3: TGTGCCAGCAGCGTAGAGACAGGGTCCTCCTACGAGCAGTACTTC. This chain links TRBV9 with TRBJ2-7; TRBD1 agrees at 7 bases. Germline CDR1 SGDLS, CDR2 YYNGEE. The V gene end was trimmed by 0 bases and the J gene end by 0 bases; junction bases not matched to a gene: 3. The CDR3 consists of 15 residues.

The genes are TRBV19 and TRBJ2-5; D is ambiguous. Germline CDR1 LNHDA, CDR2 SQIVND (reference sequence). V lost 7 bases, J lost 1 base, and 13 bases lay in between. The CDR3 has 14 amino acids. CDR3 residues: CASTSLGGQETQYF. The CDR3 DNA reads as TGTGCCAGTACAAGTCTGGGCGGCCAAGAGACCCAGTACTTC.

This clonotype was seen a few times. The gene calls are TRBV7-9 and TRBJ2-2; either TRBD1 or TRBD2 may supply D (5 bases each). Germline-derived CDR1 and CDR2 are SEHNR and FQNEAQ (reference sequence). CDR3 length: 17 amino acids. The ends were cut back, 5 bases at V and 5 bases at J, with 21 bases in the middle. This chain's CDR3 is CASSPSPGQGQTGELFF. CDR3 nucleotide sequence: TGTGCCAGCAGCCCTAGCCCGGGGCAGGGCCAGACCGGGGAGCTGTTTTTT.

The gene calls are TRBV6-1 and TRBJ1-2; unclear D gene. V lost 2 bases and J lost 3, with 16 bases in between. The CDR3 is 16 residues long. Germline CDR1 is MNHNS and CDR2 is SASEGT. The CDR3 region is CASSEREYLVDYGYTF. For the CDR3, the DNA is TGTGCCAGCAGTGAACGGGAGTACTTGGTAGACTATGGCTACACCTTC.

With respect to this clonotype: A read error may explain this, as a much larger clone is one base away. The CDR3 carries no conserved terminal phenylalanine or tryptophan, so it likely arises from a read error. The J gene is TRBJ2-2, the V gene TRBV13; either TRBD1 or TRBD2 may fit D (5 bases each). Germline loops: CDR1 PRHDT, CDR2 FYEKMQ (reference sequence). This CDR3 has 14 amino acids. Trimming pared 5 bases from V and 6 bases from J, leaving 13 bases between. Here the CDR3 DNA reads TGTGCCAGCAGCCCGGGCCAGGGACCCGGGGAGCTGTTTCTT. Translating it yields CASSPGQGPGELFL.

CDR3 bases: TGCGCCAGCAGAACCCCACTTGGTGGCTACACCTTC. Translated: CASRTPLGGYTF. The chain links TRBV4-1 to TRBJ1-2; D is unresolved. V dropped 6 bases and J dropped 7 bases, with 12 bases sitting between them. The CDR3 covers 12 residues. CDR1 is MGHRA, CDR2 YSYEKL, per germline.

Concerning this clonotype itself: This could be a read error, since a much larger clone is one nucleotide away. The gene calls are TRBV4-3 and TRBJ2-5, with 16 positions matching TRBD2. Germline CDR1 is LGHNA and CDR2 is YSLEER. CDR3 size: 15 residues. V lost 3 bases and J lost 9; bases outside the gene matches: 4. Here the CDR3 DNA reads TGCGCCAGCAGCCAGGGACTAGCGGGGGGGGAGGCCCAGTACTTC. Its translation: CASSQGLAGGEAQYF.

In the case of this clonotype: One end of the junction fails to match germline, which may point to a read error. The chain employs TRBV7-2 and TRBJ2-7; 7 bases fit TRBD2. Germline V gene lookup returns CDR1 SGHTA and CDR2 FQGNSA. The CDR3 length is 15 residues. The CDR3 DNA is TGTGCCAGCAGCCCGACCTCTAGCGGAGCCTACGGGCAGTACTTC. Translation gives CASSPTSSGAYGQYF.

Comment on this clonotype: This could be a read error, since a much larger clone is one nucleotide away. V and J are TRBV6-2 or TRBV6-3 and TRBJ2-7; D could derive from TRBD1 or TRBD2 (5 bases each). The CDR3 sequence is 13 residues long. In germline, CDR1 is MNHEY, CDR2 SVGEGT. CDR3 nucleotides: TGTGCCAGCAGTTCCCTTGGGGGTTACGAGCGGTACTTC. Amino acids: CASSSLGGYERYF.

This clonotype was counted ten times or more. The chain combines TRBV5-1 with TRBJ1-1, with D perhaps matching TRBD1 (5 bases). Germline V gene sequence: CDR1 SGHRS, CDR2 YFSETQ. Trimming took 5 bases from V and 1 from J, leaving 9 bases between them. The CDR3 extends over 13 amino acids. The CDR3 DNA reads as TGCGCCAGCAGTTCAGGGAGGAACACTGAAGCTTTCTTT. Translation gives CASSSGRNTEAFF.

This chain connects TRBV20-1 to TRBJ2-7; D tentatively fits TRBD1 or TRBD2 (5 bases each). The V end was cut by 0 bases, the J end by 0 bases, with 12 bases between. Germline CDR1 is DFQATT and CDR2 is SNEGSKA (reference sequence). This CDR3 is built from 15 residues. CDR3 DNA sequence: TGCAGTGCTAGAGATCCCCAGGGACCCTCCTACGAGCAGTACTTC. Its protein product is CSARDPQGPSYEQYF.

This clonotype was recorded many times. The chain has TRBV30 and TRBJ1-1, with D possibly being TRBD1 (6 bases). This CDR3 contains 13 residues. The V and J ends lost 2 bases and 6 bases respectively, with 13 bases between them. Germline loops: CDR1 GTSNPN, CDR2 SVGIG (reference sequence). CDR3 sequence: CAWSIARGAEAFF. Here the CDR3 DNA reads TGTGCCTGGAGTATAGCCAGGGGCGCTGAAGCTTTCTTT.

This clonotype was observed at least ten times. The chain uses TRBV6-1 and TRBJ2-7; weak D call: TRBD2 (5 bases). From germline, CDR1 is MNHNS and CDR2 SASEGT. This CDR3 contains 13 residues. V lost 7 bases to trimming and J lost 7 bases, with 17 bases between them. CDR3 in DNA: TGTGCCAGCAATCATCGGGGTTTGATGGAGCAGTACTTC. This codes for CASNHRGLMEQYF.

Remarks on this clonotype: One end of the junction varies from germline; a read error may be responsible. The chain combines TRBV9 with TRBJ1-1; D is possibly TRBD1 (6 bases). Germline values: CDR1 SGDLS, CDR2 YYNGEE. CDR3 length: 18 amino acids. This chain's CDR3 is CACSGKEGVTGLNTEAFF. The CDR3 bases are TGTGCCTGCAGCGGGAAAGAGGGGGTGACGGGTTTGAACACTGAAGCTTTCTTT.

At least ten counts were recorded for this clonotype. Because the CDR3's place on the DNA is in doubt, the DNA is left out and the CDR3 is given as listed by TCRdb. The chain links TRBV7-5 to TRBJ2-1; TRBD1, as called in the table, went unchecked against the DNA. TRBV7-5 is a pseudogene. Ends included, the CDR3 has 15 residues. CDR3 residues: CISVPEARTDNEQFF.

The rearrangement uses TRBV21-1 and TRBJ2-1; TRBD1, the table's D call, lacks a check against the DNA. TRBV21-1 is recorded as a pseudogene. This CDR3 region has 16 residues. In DNA, the CDR3 is TGTGCCAGCAGCCAACGGAGACAGCGACCCTACAATGAGCAGTTCTTC. This translates into CASSQRRQRPYNEQFF.

The chain recombines TRBV12-5 with TRBJ1-1; D is unresolved. CDR1 is LGHNT, CDR2 FRNRAP, per germline. V was trimmed by 9 bases and J by 7 bases, leaving 18 bases between them. This CDR3 region has 13 residues. The CDR3 is CASGSELSSEAFF. The CDR3 bases are TGTGCTAGCGGGTCCGAATTATCGAGTGAAGCTTTCTTT.

At least ten counts were recorded for this clonotype. The V gene is TRBV7-9, the J gene TRBJ1-1, with 7 bases identical to TRBD1. V shed 5 bases and J 4 bases; nucleotides not matched to a gene: 10. The CDR3 loop spans 15 amino acids. Germline V gene sequence: CDR1 SEHNR, CDR2 FQNEAQ (reference sequence). The chain's CDR3 is CASSTRQGKFTEAFF. The CDR3 bases are TGTGCCAGCAGCACCCGACAGGGAAAGTTCACTGAAGCTTTCTTT.

This clonotype was seen repeatedly, ten times or more. The chain carries TRBV14 and TRBJ2-3, with D perhaps assigned TRBD1 or TRBD2 (6 bases each). CDR1 SGHDN and CDR2 FVKESK come from the germline V gene. V was pared by 5 bases and J by 2 bases, with 20 bases between. This CDR3 has 17 residues. The CDR3 DNA follows: TGTGCCAGCAGCAAGGGGGGTCTCGCGGACTACACAGATACGCAGTATTTT. Translation gives CASSKGGLADYTDTQYF. The full variable domain, completed using reference TRBV14 and TRBJ2-3, is EAGVTQFPSHSVIEKGQTVTLRCDPISGHDNLYWYRRVMGKEIKFLLHFVKESKQDESGMPNNRFLAERTGGTYSTLKVQPAELEDSGVYFCASSKGGLADYTDTQYFGPGTRLTVL.

Worth noting for this clonotype: A much more abundant neighbour one base away suggests this may be a read error. V gene TRBV7-9 combines with J gene TRBJ2-4, with D tentatively TRBD1 (6 bases). V shed 11 bases and J shed 8 bases, with 22 bases lying between them. The CDR3 runs to 14 residues. The germline gives CDR1 SEHNR, CDR2 FQNEAQ (reference sequence). For the CDR3, the DNA is TGTGCCTGCACCCACCTAGGACAGTTAGACATTCAGTACTTC. Protein sequence: CACTHLGQLDIQYF. Supplemented by reference TRBV7-9 and TRBJ2-4, the full variable domain reads DTGVSQNPRHKITKRGQNVTFRCDPISEHNRLYWYRQTLGQGPEFLTYFQNEAQLEKSRLLSDRFSAERPKGSFSTLEIQRTEQGDSAMYLCACTHLGQLDIQYFGAGTRLSVL.

A word on this clonotype: The junction shows a germline mismatch at one end, possibly a read error. The CDR3 is CASSVLTGQDDNNEQLF. The DNA for the CDR3 is TGTGCCAGCAGCGTCCTAACTGGACAGGACGATAACAATGAGCAGCTCTTC. The rearrangement links TRBV28 to TRBJ2-1, with TRBD1 identical over 7 bases. The CDR3 covers 17 residues. CDR1 is MDHEN, CDR2 SYDVKM, per germline. The variable domain in full, with the rest retrieved from reference TRBV28 and TRBJ2-1, is DVKVTQSSRYLVKRTGEKVFLECVQDMDHENMFWYRQDPGLGLRLIYFSYDVKMKEKGDIPEGYSVSREKKERFSLILESASTNQTSMYLCASSVLTGQDDNNEQLFGPGTRLTVL.

This clonotype appeared a single time. A junction end diverges from the germline sequence, so it may reflect a read error. The chain joins TRBV12-3 or TRBV12-4 to TRBJ2-5; TRBD1 aligns across 10 bases. This CDR3 contains 16 residues. Written as DNA, the CDR3 is TGTGCCAGCAGTCCGGACAGGGGGAACAACCAAGAGACCCATTACTTC. Protein sequence: CASSPDRGNNQETHYF.

The V gene is TRBV27, the J gene TRBJ2-3; maybe TRBD2 (6 bases). Germline lookup yields CDR1 MNHEY and CDR2 SMNVEV (reference sequence). The CDR3 length is 15 residues. V lost 5 bases to trimming and J lost 0 bases, with 12 bases between them. CDR3 residues: CASSRLDLSTDTQYF. In DNA, the CDR3 is TGTGCCAGCAGTCGACTAGACCTAAGCACAGATACGCAGTATTTT.

Points on this clonotype: An end of the junction differs from the germline gene, which may be a read error. The chain joins TRBV13 to TRBJ2-5; tentative D call: TRBD2 (5 bases). This CDR3 contains 14 residues. Germline-derived CDR1 and CDR2 are PRHDT and FYEKMQ (reference sequence). The CDR3 DNA reads TGTGCCAGCAGCTCTGACCGGGGAAGAGAGACCCGGTACTTC. This encodes CASSSDRGRETRYF.

The chain has TRBV6-2 or TRBV6-3 and TRBJ2-3; maybe TRBD2 (7 bases). Germline V CDR1 and CDR2: MNHEY, SVGEGT. V lost 0 bases to trimming and J lost 5 bases, with 12 bases between them. The CDR3 length is 15 residues. The CDR3 DNA sequence: TGTGCCAGCAGTTACTCGATGGGGGGGCGAGATACGCAGTATTTT. Its translation: CASSYSMGGRDTQYF.

This clonotype was detected ten times or more. The V and J genes are TRBV7-9 and TRBJ2-2, with D maybe TRBD1 (6 bases). The length of the CDR3 is 15 residues. From germline, CDR1 is SEHNR and CDR2 FQNEAQ (reference sequence). V lost 2 bases, J lost 5 bases, and 12 bases lay in between. In DNA, the CDR3 is TGTGCCAGCAGCTTAACAGGGATGACGACCGGGGAGCTGTTTTTT. Amino acid sequence: CASSLTGMTTGELFF.